The 26 T cell receptor beta chains listed next were all sequenced from one sample in a study of Ad26.COV2.S vaccination and SARS-CoV-2 variants. Documented treatment: over 15 received Ad26.COV2.S at low or high dose, single or two shots; several received placebo; per-sample allocation not given. On day 63 after the first injection, vaccine and placebo recipients gave samples. Profiled with immunoSEQ multiplex PCR; TCRdb holds only in-frame clones, not every one. The sample lists 300,000 to 400,000 clones, 70% to 90% occurring once. The starting material was peripheral blood, obtained in a trial of Ad26.COV2.S vaccine versus placebo. All receptors come from a person between 18 and 65 years old who received the Ad26.COV2.S COVID-19 vaccine or a placebo.

This clone showed up just a few times. The gene calls are TRBV7-8 and TRBJ1-1; D not certain. Germline values: CDR1 SGHVS, CDR2 FQNEAQ. The CDR3 length is 15 residues. V dropped 4 bases and J dropped 0 bases, with 12 bases sitting between them. The CDR3: CASSSLQHMNTEAFF. The CDR3 nucleotides are TGTGCCAGCAGCTCTCTACAGCACATGAACACTGAAGCTTTCTTT.

J is TRBJ2-7 and V is TRBV12-3 or TRBV12-4; D not certain. This CDR3 has 13 residues. V lost 5 bases and J lost 5, with 13 bases in between. The DNA of the CDR3 is TGTGCCAGCAGTACCGAAACACCGCACGAGCAGTACTTC. Its translation: CASSTETPHEQYF.

This rearrangement joins TRBV5-1 to TRBJ2-3, with 11 bases fitting TRBD1. V was clipped by 3 bases and J by 5 bases; unmatched bases: 5. The CDR3 extends over 15 amino acids. Germline CDR1 and CDR2: SGHRS and YFSETQ. In DNA, the CDR3 is TGCGCCAGCAGCTCCGGACAGGGGGCTGTAGATACGCAGTATTTT. Amino acids: CASSSGQGAVDTQYF.

The rearrangement links TRBV30 to TRBJ1-2; TRBD1 agrees at 8 bases. The CDR3 spans 11 residues. CDR1 and CDR2 (germline): GTSNPN, SVGIG (reference sequence). V dropped 5 bases and J dropped 6; count of bases not matched to a gene: 2. CDR3 sequence reads: CAWGQGNGYTF. In DNA form, the CDR3 reads TGTGCCTGGGGACAGGGCAATGGCTACACCTTC.

This rearrangement joins TRBV19 to TRBJ2-7, with 7 bases lining up with TRBD1. J was trimmed by 3 bases and V by 3 bases; bases with no gene match: 8. Germline CDR1 reads LNHDA; CDR2 reads SQIVND (reference sequence). This CDR3 region has 15 residues. CDR3 region: CASSMGQKVGYEQYF. The CDR3 bases are TGTGCCAGTAGTATGGGACAGAAGGTGGGCTACGAGCAGTACTTC. The full variable domain, in which reference TRBV19 and TRBJ2-7 provide the parts outside the CDR3, is DGGITQSPKYLFRKEGQNVTLSCEQNLNHDAMYWYRQDPGQGLRLIYYSQIVNDFQKGDIAEGYSVSREKKESFPLTVTSAQKNPTAFYLCASSMGQKVGYEQYFGPGTRLTVT.

V and J are TRBV18 and TRBJ1-2; the match to TRBD1 covers 7 bases. The ends lost 3 bases at V and 0 bases at J; junction bases unmatched: 10. The CDR3 runs to 17 residues. The germline V gene has CDR1 KGHSH and CDR2 LQKENI. Here the CDR3 DNA reads TGTGCCAGCTCACCTCCGGGACAGAAGATAGCTAACTATGGCTACACCTTC. Protein: CASSPPGQKIANYGYTF.

The V call is TRBV10-3, the J call TRBJ2-3; the D is unclear. Trimming cost V 0 bases and J 3 bases, with 7 bases left between them. The germline V gene encodes CDR1 ENHRY and CDR2 SYGVKD. This CDR3 spans 14 amino acids. CDR3 in DNA: TGTGCCATCAGTGAGTCAAGATCGACAGATACGCAGTATTTT. Translating it yields CAISESRSTDTQYF.

The genes are TRBV5-1 and TRBJ1-1, with D possibly matching TRBD1 (5 bases). CDR3 size: 14 residues. V dropped 0 bases and J dropped 4 bases, with 10 bases sitting between them. CDR1 is SGHRS and CDR2 is YFSETQ in the germline V gene. CDR3 bases: TGCGCCAGCAGCTTGGAAGGGGTCAGCACTGAAGCTTTCTTT. Encoded protein: CASSLEGVSTEAFF.

This clone was detected only a few times. The chain is built from TRBV9 and TRBJ2-2; 8 bases are a match to TRBD2. The CDR3 runs 17 residues. Trimming took 3 bases from V and 4 from J; bases not matched to a gene: 11. CDR1 and CDR2 (germline): SGDLS, YYNGEE. CDR3 bases: TGTGCCAGCAGCGAGGGCCTTAGCGGGGCTTTCACCGGGGAGCTGTTTTTT. Amino acids: CASSEGLSGAFTGELFF.

As for this clone: A much larger clone lies one base from this, so it may be a read error. The chain has TRBV19 and TRBJ1-5, with D maybe TRBD1 (6 bases). This CDR3 is 13 amino acids long. V was clipped by 6 bases and J by 3 bases, with 9 bases between them. Germline loops: CDR1 LNHDA, CDR2 SQIVND (reference sequence). As DNA, the CDR3 is TGTGCCAGTAGCCGGGACACCAATCAGCCCCAGCATTTT. Residues: CASSRDTNQPQHF.

V and J are TRBV6-5 and TRBJ1-1, with 7 bases fitting TRBD1. V shed 7 bases and J 6 bases; nucleotides not matched to a gene: 11. CDR3 length equals 14 residues. CDR1 MNHEY and CDR2 SVGAGI come from the germline V gene. In DNA form, the CDR3 reads TGTGCCAGCAACAGGGGTCGGATAGGGGCTGAAGCTTTCTTT. Its translation: CASNRGRIGAEAFF.

The table lists this clone with a count of one. This chain connects TRBV20-1 to TRBJ1-2; D might be TRBD1 (5 bases). The CDR3 length is 11 residues. CDR1 and CDR2 (germline): DFQATT, SNEGSKA (reference sequence). V lost 5 bases and J 7 bases, leaving 11 bases between the germline ends. The CDR3 DNA sequence: TGCAGTGCTGGGACTTCGTCTGGCTACACCTTC. Residues: CSAGTSSGYTF.

The V and J genes are TRBV6-5 and TRBJ1-1, with 8 bases fitting TRBD1. V was pared by 5 bases and J by 3 bases, with 5 bases of the junction left unmatched. Germline V gene lookup returns CDR1 MNHEY and CDR2 SVGAGI. This CDR3 contains 14 residues. CDR3 amino acids: CASSRTGPDTEAFF. The CDR3 coding sequence is TGTGCCAGCAGTCGGACAGGGCCCGACACTGAAGCTTTCTTT.

This clone was found a few times. V usage is TRBV6-2 or TRBV6-3 and J usage is TRBJ2-3, with D tentatively TRBD1 or TRBD2 (5 bases each). Germline V gene data show CDR1 as MNHEY and CDR2 as SVGEGT. There are 17 residues in the CDR3. V was shortened by 1 base and J by 2 bases, with 16 bases between the two germline ends. The CDR3 DNA follows: TGTGCCAGCAGTTACTTAGGGACGAGAGGGCCCACAGATACGCAGTATTTT. It specifies CASSYLGTRGPTDTQYF.

The V call is TRBV19, the J call TRBJ1-2; possible D gene TRBD1, 5 bases. The ends were cut back, 5 bases at V and 7 bases at J, with 23 bases in the middle. Germline values: CDR1 LNHDA, CDR2 SQIVND (reference sequence). This CDR3 has 16 amino acids. Here the CDR3 DNA reads TGTGCCAGTAGTCCCCTTCCGGGGGGAAACCTTCGTGGCTACACCTTC. The encoded protein is CASSPLPGGNLRGYTF. The entire variable domain, with the rest obtained from reference TRBV19 and TRBJ1-2, is as follows: DGGITQSPKYLFRKEGQNVTLSCEQNLNHDAMYWYRQDPGQGLRLIYYSQIVNDFQKGDIAEGYSVSREKKESFPLTVTSAQKNPTAFYLCASSPLPGGNLRGYTFGSGTRLTVV.

This clone has only one observation. The rearrangement joins TRBV10-3 to TRBJ2-2, with a weak D call TRBD1 (7 bases). The CDR3 totals 15 residues. Trimming took 4 bases from V and 3 from J, leaving 12 bases between them. Germline V CDR1 and CDR2: ENHRY, SYGVKD. The chain's CDR3 is CAISAGGSYTGELFF. CDR3 nucleotide sequence: TGTGCCATCAGTGCAGGGGGGTCCTACACCGGGGAGCTGTTTTTT.

V gene TRBV12-3 or TRBV12-4 combines with J gene TRBJ1-5; no firm D call. Trimming shortened V by 0 bases and J by 2 bases, and 2 bases separated the two germline ends. The CDR3 spans 13 residues. CDR3 sequence reads: CASSLAGNQPQHF. The CDR3 nucleotides are TGTGCCAGCAGTTTAGCAGGCAATCAGCCCCAGCATTTT.

This chain links TRBV13 with TRBJ1-5, with 7 nucleotides matching TRBD1. Germline CDR1 and CDR2: PRHDT and FYEKMQ (reference sequence). This CDR3 has 15 residues. The trim removed 5 bases at V and 2 bases at J, leaving 6 bases unmatched. Here the CDR3 reads CASSLRTGGNQPQHF. As DNA, the CDR3 is TGTGCCAGCAGCCTACGCACAGGGGGCAATCAGCCCCAGCATTTT.

The rearrangement uses TRBV5-1 and TRBJ1-1, with D maybe TRBD1 (5 bases). Trimming removed 3 bases at V and 6 bases at J, with 15 bases between. The germline V gene has CDR1 SGHRS and CDR2 YFSETQ. CDR3 length equals 14 residues. The CDR3 DNA sequence: TGCGCCAGCAGCTACAGACCGGGGGACGCTGAAGCTTTCTTT. Amino acid sequence: CASSYRPGDAEAFF.

The chain links TRBV15 to TRBJ2-7; no firm D call. The CDR3 has 16 amino acids. Trimming cost V 3 bases and J 6 bases, with 21 bases left between them. The germline gives CDR1 LNHNV, CDR2 YYDKDF (reference sequence). CDR3: CATSSYVGLTSAEQYF. CDR3 nucleotide sequence: TGTGCCACCAGCAGCTATGTCGGGCTGACGTCGGCCGAGCAGTACTTC.

The rearrangement links TRBV29-1 to TRBJ1-2, with 10 bases aligning to TRBD1. The CDR3 is 16 amino acids. Germline lookup yields CDR1 SQVTM and CDR2 ANQGSEA. Losses at the gene ends were 6 bases for V and 2 bases for J; bases not matched to a gene: 12. CDR3 amino acids: CSVKPGTGVINYGYTF. CDR3 DNA: TGCAGCGTCAAGCCCGGGACAGGGGTGATCAACTATGGCTACACCTTC. Full variable domain (remainder filled in from reference TRBV29-1 and TRBJ1-2): SAVISQKPSRDICQRGTSLTIQCQVDSQVTMMFWYRQQPGQSLTLIATANQGSEATYESGFVIDKFPISRPNLTFSTLTVSNMSPEDSSIYLCSVKPGTGVINYGYTFGSGTRLTVV.

This sequence joins TRBV21-1 and TRBJ1-2; the table assigns TRBD1, which was not confirmed against the DNA. TRBV21-1 is noted as a pseudogene. CDR3 length equals 17 residues. CDR3 nucleotide sequence: TGTGCCAGCAGCCCTCCCCGAGGGGGAAGGTCAAGGTATGGCTACACCTTC. Its protein is CASSPPRGGRSRYGYTF.

This chain connects TRBV3-1 (or the pseudogene TRBV3-2) to TRBJ2-1; D is perhaps TRBD1 (6 bases). The CDR3 extends over 16 amino acids. V shed 1 base and J shed 4 bases, with 14 bases lying between them. From germline, CDR1 is LGHDT and CDR2 YNNKEL (reference sequence). CDR3 sequence reads: CASSQVTTGPYNEQFF. The CDR3 region has the DNA TGTGCCAGCAGCCAAGTAACGACAGGACCTTACAATGAGCAGTTCTTC.

CDR3 sequence (DNA): TGTGCCAGTAGGCTGGGACTAGCGGCGGAGACCCAGTACTTC. It translates to CASRLGLAAETQYF. This chain uses TRBV19 with TRBJ2-5, with 11 positions matching TRBD2. V was clipped by 6 bases and J by 5 bases; unmatched bases: 5. Germline CDR1 LNHDA, CDR2 SQIVND (reference sequence). The CDR3 consists of 14 residues.

V and J are TRBV7-6 and TRBJ2-2; the match to TRBD2 covers 11 bases. Germline values: CDR1 SGHVS, CDR2 FNYEAQ. The V segment lost 6 bases and the J segment 5 bases; nucleotides outside the gene matches: 2. The CDR3 sequence is 14 residues long. Here the CDR3 reads CASRTSGATGELFF. For the CDR3, the DNA is TGTGCCAGCAGGACTAGCGGGGCTACCGGGGAGCTGTTTTTT.

V gene TRBV6-5 combines with J gene TRBJ1-2; perhaps TRBD1 as D (5 bases). This CDR3 has 14 amino acids. V dropped 5 bases and J dropped 8 bases, with 18 bases sitting between them. Germline values: CDR1 MNHEY, CDR2 SVGAGI. The CDR3 reads CASSLGQIERGYTF. The DNA of the CDR3 is TGTGCCAGCAGTCTCGGACAAATCGAGAGGGGCTACACCTTC.